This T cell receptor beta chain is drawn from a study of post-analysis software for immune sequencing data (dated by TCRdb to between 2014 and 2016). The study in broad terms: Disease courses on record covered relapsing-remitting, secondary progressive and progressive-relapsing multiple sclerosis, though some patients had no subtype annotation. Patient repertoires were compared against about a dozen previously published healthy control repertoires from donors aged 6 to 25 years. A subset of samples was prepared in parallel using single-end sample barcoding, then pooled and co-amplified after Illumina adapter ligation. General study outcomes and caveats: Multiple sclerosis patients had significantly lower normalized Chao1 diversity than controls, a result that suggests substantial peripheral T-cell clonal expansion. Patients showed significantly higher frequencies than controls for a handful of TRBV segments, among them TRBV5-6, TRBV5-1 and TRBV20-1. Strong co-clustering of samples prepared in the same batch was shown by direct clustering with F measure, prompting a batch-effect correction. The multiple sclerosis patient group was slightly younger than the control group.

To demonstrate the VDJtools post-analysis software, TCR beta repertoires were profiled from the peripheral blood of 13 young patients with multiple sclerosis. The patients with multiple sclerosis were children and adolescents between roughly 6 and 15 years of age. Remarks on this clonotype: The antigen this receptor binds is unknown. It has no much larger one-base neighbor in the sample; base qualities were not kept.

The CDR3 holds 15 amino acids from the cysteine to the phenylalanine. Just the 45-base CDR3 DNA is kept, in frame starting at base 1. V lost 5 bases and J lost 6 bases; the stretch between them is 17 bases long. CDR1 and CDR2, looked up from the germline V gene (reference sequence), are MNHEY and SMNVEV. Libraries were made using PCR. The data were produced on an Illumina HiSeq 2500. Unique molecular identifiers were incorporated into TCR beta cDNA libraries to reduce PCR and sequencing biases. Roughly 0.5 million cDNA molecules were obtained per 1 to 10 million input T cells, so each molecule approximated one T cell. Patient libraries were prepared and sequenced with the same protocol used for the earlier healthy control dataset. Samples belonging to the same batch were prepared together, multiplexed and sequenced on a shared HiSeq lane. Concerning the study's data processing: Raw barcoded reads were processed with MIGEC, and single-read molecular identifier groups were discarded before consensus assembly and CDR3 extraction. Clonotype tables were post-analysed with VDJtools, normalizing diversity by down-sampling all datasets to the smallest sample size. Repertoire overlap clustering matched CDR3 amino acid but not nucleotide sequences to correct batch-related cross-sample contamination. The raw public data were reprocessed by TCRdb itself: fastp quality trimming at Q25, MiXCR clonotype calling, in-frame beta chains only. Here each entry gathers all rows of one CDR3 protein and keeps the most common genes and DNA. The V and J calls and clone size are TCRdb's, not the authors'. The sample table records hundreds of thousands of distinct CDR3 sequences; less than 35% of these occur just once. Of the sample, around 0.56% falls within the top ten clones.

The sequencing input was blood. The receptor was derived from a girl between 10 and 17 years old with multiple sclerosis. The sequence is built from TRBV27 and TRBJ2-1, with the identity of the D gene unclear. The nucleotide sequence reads TGTGCCAGCAGTCAACGAGACCCGGCCGTCAATGAGCAGTTCTTC. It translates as CASSQRDPAVNEQFF.